These 20 T cell receptor beta chains came from one sample sequenced in a study of cytotoxic CD8 clonotypes in ibrutinib-treated CLL. Sequenced by immunoSEQ multiplex PCR; TCRdb stores in-frame clones only, minus some. The sample has about 140,000 clones; approximately 80% are singletons. The material sequenced was PBMCs, taken after 12 months of ibrutinib treatment. The receptor source for this set is a human donor with chronic lymphocytic leukemia.

V gene TRBV9 combines with J gene TRBJ1-1, with D maybe TRBD1 (5 bases). Germline assignment: CDR1 SGDLS and CDR2 YYNGEE. CDR3 length equals 14 residues. The ends were cut back, 0 bases at V and 4 bases at J, with 10 bases in the middle. The CDR3 sequence: CASSVAPGLTEAFF. The CDR3 region has the DNA TGTGCCAGCAGCGTAGCTCCAGGGCTCACTGAAGCTTTCTTT.

This sequence joins TRBV9 and TRBJ2-1, with 12 bases fitting TRBD2. The CDR3 spans 15 residues. Germline V lookup: CDR1 SGDLS, CDR2 YYNGEE. V gave up 2 bases and J gave up 4 bases; unmatched junction bases: 1. The CDR3 DNA sequence: TGTGCCAGCAGCGTCCTAGCGGGAGGGTACAATGAGCAGTTCTTC. This translates into CASSVLAGGYNEQFF.

The chain uses TRBV21-1 and TRBJ1-1. TRBV21-1 is reported as a pseudogene. The CDR3 covers 21 residues. DNA for the CDR3: TGTGCCAGCAGCAAAGCTTTAAGCGTAGGTAAAGGGGGAGGGGAGAACACTGAAGCTTTCTTT. Its protein product is CASSKALSVGKGGGENTEAFF.

The chain employs TRBV27 and TRBJ2-3, with D unresolved. The CDR3 contains 15 residues. Germline assignment: CDR1 MNHEY and CDR2 SMNVEV (reference sequence). V lost 6 bases and J 0 bases, leaving 13 bases between the germline ends. The CDR3: CASRSPTASTDTQYF. DNA of the CDR3: TGTGCCAGCAGATCACCGACCGCTAGCACAGATACGCAGTATTTT.

V is TRBV11-2 and J is TRBJ1-3; D is possibly TRBD1 (5 bases). Trimming stripped 5 bases from V and 6 bases from J, with 23 bases between. Germline V gene data show CDR1 as SGHAT and CDR2 as FQNNGV. The CDR3 consists of 17 residues. The CDR3 sequence is CASSPAWGSVKENTIYF. The CDR3 coding sequence is TGTGCCAGCAGCCCCGCGTGGGGGAGCGTGAAGGAAAACACCATATATTTT.

This clone was seen just once. The V and J genes are TRBV27 and TRBJ1-1; no reliable D call. The CDR3 contains 15 residues. Germline loops: CDR1 MNHEY, CDR2 SMNVEV (reference sequence). V was pared by 7 bases and J by 3 bases, with 18 bases between. The CDR3 nucleotides read TGTGCCAGCAAAGAAGCCTGGGGAAGATACACTGAAGCTTTCTTT. This sequence encodes CASKEAWGRYTEAFF.

The J gene is TRBJ2-1, the V gene TRBV7-9; D gene unclear. Trimming cost V 4 bases and J 8 bases, with 15 bases left between them. The CDR3 contains 14 residues. Germline assignment: CDR1 SEHNR and CDR2 FQNEAQ (reference sequence). The CDR3 DNA reads TGTGCCAGCAGCTCCCTTCAGGATTCGCATGAGCAGTTCTTC. Amino acids: CASSSLQDSHEQFF.

The V and J genes are TRBV28 and TRBJ1-2, with D tentatively TRBD1 (5 bases). V lost 11 bases, J lost 5 bases, and 15 bases lay in between. The length of the CDR3 is 12 residues. The germline gives CDR1 MDHEN, CDR2 SYDVKM. CDR3 protein: CAVTAFAYGYTF. For the CDR3, the DNA is TGTGCCGTGACAGCTTTCGCGTATGGCTACACCTTC.

This clone was counted a few times. CDR3 DNA: TGTGCCAGCAGCTTAGACAGCTATGGCTACACCTTC. Translation: CASSLDSYGYTF. The chain links TRBV7-2 to TRBJ1-2, with unresolved D. CDR3 size: 12 residues. Looked up from germline, CDR1 is SGHTA and CDR2 is FQGNSA. V lost 1 base, J lost 4 bases, and 4 bases lay in between.

This chain uses TRBV7-8 with TRBJ2-1; D gene unclear. Trimming shortened V by 5 bases and J by 8 bases, and 16 bases separated the two germline ends. The length of the CDR3 is 14 residues. The germline gives CDR1 SGHVS, CDR2 FQNEAQ. CDR3 nucleotides: TGTGCCAGCAGCCACGGTTTAGCCAGAGATGAGCAGTTCTTC. The encoded protein is CASSHGLARDEQFF.

This clone has only a few counts. J is TRBJ2-7 and V is TRBV7-9, with D tentatively TRBD1 (5 bases). V was cut by 4 bases and J by 0 bases, with 7 bases left in between. CDR3 length equals 13 residues. Germline CDR1 SEHNR, CDR2 FQNEAQ (reference sequence). The CDR3 loop is CASSSTVSYEQYF. CDR3 nucleotide sequence: TGTGCCAGCAGCTCGACAGTCTCCTACGAGCAGTACTTC. The full variable domain, in which reference TRBV7-9 and TRBJ2-7 provide the parts outside the CDR3, is DTGVSQNPRHKITKRGQNVTFRCDPISEHNRLYWYRQTLGQGPEFLTYFQNEAQLEKSRLLSDRFSAERPKGSFSTLEIQRTEQGDSAMYLCASSSTVSYEQYFGPGTRLTVT.

This chain links TRBV11-2 with TRBJ2-7; D is perhaps TRBD2 (5 bases). Germline assignment: CDR1 SGHAT and CDR2 FQNNGV. CDR3 length equals 15 residues. With 2 bases removed from V and 0 bases from J, the gap between germline ends came to 11 bases. CDR3 in DNA: TGTGCCAGCAGCTTATTCGGACGGGACTCCTACGAGCAGTACTTC. Translated, it gives CASSLFGRDSYEQYF.

This chain joins TRBV4-1 and TRBJ2-1, with TRBD1 matching 9 bases. The CDR3 runs to 16 residues. Germline CDR1 is MGHRA and CDR2 is YSYEKL. J gave up 3 bases and V 0 bases, and 3 bases lay outside the gene matches. DNA for the CDR3: TGCGCCAGCAGCCAAGAGGGGACAGGGCTCTACAATGAGCAGTTCTTC. This translates into CASSQEGTGLYNEQFF.

J is TRBJ1-4 and V is TRBV19; no definite D call. Trimming took 1 base from V and 6 from J, leaving 9 bases between them. Germline V CDR1 and CDR2: LNHDA, SQIVND (reference sequence). CDR3 length equals 14 residues. Here the CDR3 DNA reads TGTGCCAGTAGTATAGGTGGGGTCGATGAAAAACTGTTTTTT. Translated: CASSIGGVDEKLFF.

This clone is a singleton in its sample. The chain has TRBV19 and TRBJ2-1, with 7 bases that match TRBD2. CDR1 and CDR2 from the germline V gene are LNHDA and SQIVND (reference sequence). Trimming removed 10 bases from V and 0 bases from J; junction bases left unmatched: 6. The CDR3 has 14 residues. CDR3 bases: TGTGCCACCCGGGGCGGGAGCTCCTACAATGAGCAGTTCTTC. Residues: CATRGGSSYNEQFF.

The J gene is TRBJ2-4, the V gene TRBV10-3, with 8 bases lining up with TRBD1. The CDR3 length is 16 residues. Trimming took 5 bases from V and 6 from J; bases not matched to a gene: 12. Germline CDR1 reads ENHRY; CDR2 reads SYGVKD. The CDR3 DNA reads as TGTGCCATCAGTTTAGGGGCAGGGGGCATGGGAAACATTCAGTACTTC. This encodes CAISLGAGGMGNIQYF.

The chain recombines TRBV5-1 with TRBJ1-2; D perhaps matches TRBD1 (5 bases). The germline V gene has CDR1 SGHRS and CDR2 YFSETQ. The CDR3 totals 17 residues. V lost 3 bases and J lost 4, with 22 bases in between. CDR3 loop: CASSSGRQTSLPYGYTF. The CDR3 DNA reads as TGCGCCAGCAGCTCCGGTCGACAGACTAGCCTTCCCTATGGCTACACCTTC.

This chain uses TRBV27 with TRBJ2-7; no clear D. Trimming stripped 5 bases from V and 6 bases from J, with 14 bases between. CDR3 size: 13 residues. Per germline, CDR1 MNHEY and CDR2 SMNVEV (reference sequence). The CDR3 sequence is CASSARSGREQYF. The CDR3 bases are TGTGCCAGCAGTGCCCGATCCGGGCGCGAGCAGTACTTC.

V and J are TRBV29-1 and TRBJ1-1; D is unclear. Looked up from germline, CDR1 is SQVTM and CDR2 is ANQGSEA. The CDR3 runs to 13 residues. With 8 bases removed from V and 1 base from J, the gap between germline ends came to 14 bases. The CDR3 DNA is TGCAGCTTCGCGGCAACTACGAACACTGAAGCTTTCTTT. It specifies CSFAATTNTEAFF.

This clone has just a few counts. The rearrangement links TRBV5-4 to TRBJ2-5; either TRBD1 or TRBD2 may supply D (6 bases each). The CDR3 extends over 13 amino acids. Germline V gives CDR1 SGHNT, CDR2 YYREEE (reference sequence). Trimming stripped 4 bases from V and 4 bases from J, with 11 bases between. In DNA, the CDR3 is TGTGCCAGCAGCCTCAGGGGAGGAGAGACCCAGTACTTC. This encodes CASSLRGGETQYF.